The source of this T cell receptor (beta chain) is a study of CD8 T cells in ankylosing spondylitis (dated by TCRdb to about 2017). For context, the study as a whole: The study profiled T cell receptor beta repertoires in healthy donors and ankylosing spondylitis patients to find disease-linked TCR variants. Peripheral blood was sampled, and synovial fluid was additionally collected from ankylosing spondylitis patients. The full study cohort comprised roughly 24 ankylosing spondylitis patients and around 100 healthy donors.

Results the study describes overall, beyond this receptor: According to the report, matched synovial fluid samples from ankylosing spondylitis patients were significantly enriched for the disease-linked clones. A CD8+ phenotype was shown by the disease-linked clones, which were found at relatively low frequencies in peripheral blood. Some motif variants were previously reported in synovial fluid and blood of reactive arthritis patients, suggesting common disease-initiation mechanisms. Blood from ankylosing spondylitis patients appeared to be characterized by a TCR beta motif made up of under ten highly homologous amino acid variants.

As for this clonotype: Its recognized antigen is unknown. No per-base quality is available; no much larger clone lies one base away.

Sequencing took place on an Illumina HiSeq 2500. Quantitative 5'-RACE with molecular barcodes was used to prepare TCR beta libraries. Concerning the study's data processing: To identify disease-linked TCR variants, a new computational method was used, one built on a probabilistic model of VDJ rearrangement. Using fastp trimming at Q25 and MiXCR clonotype assembly, TCRdb reanalyzed the public sequencing data and kept in-frame beta chains. Every entry covers one CDR3 protein and lists the most common genes and DNA from its rows. The V and J calls come from TCRdb's annotation, not from the publication. For this sample there are more than 250,000 distinct CDR3 sequences; roughly 8% appear just once. The leading ten clones occupy about 14% of the sample. The CDR3 contains 14 residues, cysteine and phenylalanine counted. Only the CDR3 portion is preserved as DNA: 42 bases, with reading frame beginning at the first base. V and J are trimmed by 4 bases and 9 bases, and the gene matches miss 11 bases of the junction. According to the germline V gene (reference sequence), CDR1 reads LGHDT and CDR2 reads YNNKEL.

This chain joins TRBV3-1 to TRBJ2-5, with 7 junctional bases fitting TRBD1. The sample comprised blood, either unsorted or a sorted T cell fraction (not recorded which). The TCR was taken from a male donor with ankylosing spondylitis. CDR3 protein: CASSPQGQRVAQYF. The sequenced DNA is TGTGCCAGCAGCCCACAGGGGCAAAGGGTGGCCCAGTACTTC.